The TCR beta chain described here comes from a study of blood T cell repertoires in COVID-19. Sequenced by immunoSEQ multiplex PCR; TCRdb stores in-frame clones only, minus some. The table includes fewer than 350,000 clones, about nine tenths detected once. V was pared by 6 bases and J by 1 base, with 12 bases between. CDR1 and CDR2 (germline): MNHEY, SVGAGI. This CDR3 has 14 residues. This chain joins TRBV6-5 and TRBJ1-1, with a weak D call TRBD1 (5 bases). Sequences were obtained from PBMCs or T cells enriched from blood (not recorded which). This clonotype was sampled from a woman aged 40 to 50 who had recovered from COVID-19. CDR3 residues: CASRGTGGNTEAFF. CDR3 nucleotide sequence: TGTGCCAGCAGGGGTACGGGGGGGAACACTGAAGCTTTCTTT.